This T cell receptor beta chain was retrieved from a study of cytomegalovirus exposure and HLA in healthy donors (dated by TCRdb to about 2017). With respect to the entire study: According to an earlier analysis of 450 to 650 of the donors, about 190 million T cells yielded over 90 million unique TCR beta sequences and 276 Gb of sequence data. Roughly 300 gigabases of sequencing data and 75 million to 85 million unique TCR sequences made up an early release that covered several hundred HLA-typed donors. Of the roughly 400 genotyped donors, 65% to 90% fell in the genetic ancestry cluster associated with self-reported Caucasian donors. The study was designed to test whether signatures of past pathogen exposure could be identified by cataloging public T cell receptors. The study used immunosequencing to profile the T cell repertoires of more than 650 subjects and linked those repertoires to cytomegalovirus serostatus. In addition to the first cohort of 666 subjects, a separate validation cohort of approximately 130 different subjects was used. High-throughput TCR immunosequencing, statistical association of individual TCRs with disease status, and machine learning were combined to predict cytomegalovirus infection status. A later analysis re-examined previously published TCR beta repertoires from 600 to 700 donors and added high-resolution HLA genotyping to investigate patterns of TCR occurrence. The later analysis used no new phenotypic data to find candidate immune exposures, relying instead on TCR beta sequences and their occurrence across donors. An earlier analysis of around 580 of the donors used high-throughput TCR beta sequencing to judge whether each TCR beta V gene segment behaved as functional or pseudogenic. Donor age, sex, ethnicity and CMV serostatus were collected together with the repertoire data. A later genetic analysis used genome-wide SNP genotypes for about three fifths of the 666 donors, treating that subset as a discovery cohort. Every discovery cohort repertoire had been produced on one sequencing platform. Class I and class II HLA loci were covered by the typing at four-digit resolution. The number of donors typed differed by locus, with roughly 620-630 for A, B, C, DRB1 and DQB1, roughly 520 for DQA1, 600 to 610 for DPA1, and over 400 for DPB1. Roughly 5 DR-DQ haplotypes were treated as single units for association and clustering because of strong linkage in the cohort. On average, around 230,000 unique TCR beta nucleotide sequences were sequenced per donor among 398 genotyped donors of the cohort, with approximately 18% of those sequences being non-productive. Findings and caveats that apply to the study as a whole: A later analysis found that TCR association rates varied across HLA loci, with DRB1 alleles showing the most associated TCRs and HLA-C alleles the fewest. Because HLA typing was missing for some donors at each locus, association tests included only the typed subset. Linkage disequilibrium might explain the correlated functional status among segregating V segments, but an unknown experimental factor could not be ruled out. In a later analysis, HLA-associated TCR beta chains showed more clonal expansion and lower generation probabilities than non-associated chains that were equally common. Some IMGT-functional V segments, including TRBV6-2 and TRBV6-3, could not be told apart with the 87-base-pair reads, so those segments were excluded. In vitro tests confirmed that a few of the cytomegalovirus-associated TCR beta chains recognize cytomegalovirus antigens. When HLA alleles, especially DR and DQ, strongly co-occurred, TCR associations were difficult to assign to individual alleles. Across donors, most TCR sequences were observed very rarely, whereas some public TCRs were present in many individuals. A further reported finding was that TCR beta sequences accurately predicted the HLA-A and HLA-B alleles for most subjects in the first cohort. The presence/absence analyses assumed that sequencing depth was roughly uniform across donors, and that assumption may not be true. In an earlier analysis of 587 of the donors, most TCR beta V segments were observed in productive rearrangements about 87% or about 30% of the time, broadly matching IMGT annotations. CMV serostatus was the only immune exposure information available for the cohort. Compared with the roughly 720-donor mean, donors in an Asian-associated ancestry cluster had fewer N-insertions in productive TCRs, according to a later genetic analysis. V-gene and J-gene trimming of TCR beta chains was associated with a missense DCLRE1C variant in a later genetic analysis, and the association was replicated in an independent cohort. Several of the top co-occurrence clusters appeared to be linked to parvovirus B19, influenza, CMV and Epstein-Barr virus, according to a later analysis. In a later analysis, most CMV-associated TCR beta chains were found to appear HLA-restricted, with HLA associations seemingly driven largely by CMV exposure. The study listed 164 TCR beta chains as associated with cytomegalovirus. The sequencing pipeline was judged likely to have produced a cluster of highly shared sequence variants as a technical artifact. It was suggested by the authors that the approach could potentially be generalized to other disease states and immunological phenotypes. In this cohort, only TCR beta chains were sequenced, and detectable features were limited by the absence of alpha or paired-chain data. A later analysis associated about 17,000 TCR beta sequences with specific HLA alleles at a false discovery rate of 0.05. The earlier analysis of 587 of the donors excluded some 15 rarely observed V segments, including chromosome 9 orphons, because counts were too low. The classifier was reported to diagnose cytomegalovirus status with high specificity and sensitivity in both the original and validation cohorts.

The library was produced with the immunoSEQ multiplex PCR assay. For the multiplex PCR, a mixture combining 60 forward primers for TCR Vbeta segments and 13 reverse primers for TCR Jbeta segments was used. A multiplex PCR assay on genomic DNA amplified the CDR3 region of rearranged TCR beta genes. The Illumina HiSeq System was used to sequence the amplified TCR beta libraries as 87-base-pair reads. The study's processing was this. In a later analysis, approximately 74 million unique TCR beta chains were counted across the roughly 670 repertoires, and about 10 million of these chains were shared by at least two donors. Raw reads were error-corrected and collapsed into unique sequences by a nearest-neighbor algorithm in which closely related sequences were merged to remove PCR and sequencing errors. CDR3 sequences were aligned to IMGT reference sequences to assign V, D and J gene segments. For a sequence to be retained, a match of at least six nucleotides was required to both a V gene segment and a J gene segment. A rearrangement counted as productive if the CDR3 had no stop codons and remained in frame with V and J, and every other rearrangement counted as non-productive. CDR3 was defined according to IMGT convention as the region running from the second conserved V-encoded cysteine to the conserved J-encoded phenylalanine. Sequences without an unambiguous match to a single V gene segment were excluded from the earlier analysis of about 600 of the donors. In an earlier analysis of 587 of the donors, a V segment was called functional when productive rearrangements were above 56.7%, and segregating when the standard deviation between donors exceeded 5%. To diagnose cytomegalovirus status from the catalog of TCR beta chain sequences, a statistical classification framework was built. V and J gene assignment, in a later analysis, came from comparing TCR nucleotide sequences with IMGT/GENE-DB human TR gene sequences. The TCRdist pipeline was used in a later analysis to assign CDR3 sequences and most-parsimonious VDJ recombination scenarios. A later analysis defined each TCR beta chain by its CDR3 amino acid sequence plus V-gene family, and excluded reads lacking a unique V-gene family. As a way to deal with suspected cross-contamination and a sequencing artifact, a later analysis dropped 450 to 700 nucleotide sequences that were highly shared and had low generation probability. In a later analysis, a clonal expansion index for each public chain was calculated from normalized within-repertoire ranks of inferred template counts. In a later analysis, generation probabilities were computed with a VDJ recombination model fitted to out-of-frame rearrangements, and the resulting probabilities were checked against IGoR. In a later analysis, hypergeometric tests were used to score TCR-TCR, TCR-HLA and TCR-CMV co-occurrence, with a repertoire-size bias correction applied to TCR pairs. False discovery rates were estimated in a later analysis by permuting HLA or CMV assignments 20 times. In a later analysis, co-occurring TCRs were grouped with DBSCAN, and TCRdist sequence similarity was added when clustering was performed within HLA-allele-positive subsets. Repertoires with fewer than 30,000 or more than 120,000 public chains, plus five repertoires with anomalous nucleotide sharing, were excluded from co-occurrence clustering. The source is immuneACCESS, and TCRdb retained only in-frame sequences with V and J called. Part of the clones is not carried over; for the studies checked, unresolved V genes explain less than half of this, and the remainder is unexplained. The V and J calls and clone size were taken over from that table, and D and trimming were inferred from the DNA. This sample gives under 90,000 clones in total; over 60% of them show up just once. The ten largest clones add up to about 7.4% of the sample.

The cohort comprised fewer than 750 healthy bone marrow donors. At the time of sampling, all cohort members were nominally healthy, though unrecorded immune exposures were likely present. The donor was CMV seropositive and belonged to the group of 270 or so seropositive cohort members. Each donor provided a peripheral blood sample, and peripheral blood mononuclear cells were used for TCR beta sequencing. The Qiagen DNeasy Blood Extraction Kit was used to extract genomic DNA from the blood cell samples. Regarding this clone: The antigen this receptor binds is unknown. No much larger clone exists at a distance of one base, and base qualities are not known.

CDR1 MRHNA and CDR2 SNTAGT are derived from the germline V gene. V is pruned by 6 bases and J by 0 bases, leaving 5 bases of the junction without a gene match. The CDR3 runs 15 amino acids, cysteine and phenylalanine included. The read is trimmed to its CDR3 DNA, 45 bases read in frame from base 1. The sequence joins TRBV6-4 to TRBJ2-1, with 7 bases matching TRBD2. What was sequenced was PBMCs. The sequence came from a man aged 35-49 years in good health and CMV-seropositive. The nucleotides read TGTGCCAGCAGAGTAGCGGGTGGCTCCTACAATGAGCAGTTCTTC. Its protein product is CASRVAGGSYNEQFF.